The 32 T cell receptor beta chains listed next were all sequenced from one sample in a study of shared clonotypes between healthy human individuals. TCRdb's copy holds only in-frame clones and misses some; the assay was immunoSEQ multiplex PCR. The sample yields 470,000 or so clones, approximately 82% seen once. Sequencing was carried out using PBMCs. These receptors were taken from a woman aged 40 to 55 in good health. Some clones in this sample may be carry-over from other donors' samples.

This clone was detected a few times. The chain carries TRBV30 and TRBJ2-1, with D perhaps TRBD2 (6 bases). CDR1 and CDR2 from the germline V gene are GTSNPN and SVGIG (reference sequence). This CDR3 has 15 residues. The V and J ends lost 4 bases and 0 bases respectively, with 13 bases between them. CDR3 DNA: TGTGCCTGGAAGCAGCGGGCAAGCTCCTACAATGAGCAGTTCTTC. It encodes CAWKQRASSYNEQFF.

This rearrangement joins TRBV4-2 to TRBJ2-1, with D maybe TRBD1 (6 bases). Germline V gives CDR1 LGHNA, CDR2 YNFKEQ. This CDR3 is built from 18 residues. The V end was cut by 0 bases, the J end by 0 bases, with 15 bases between. This CDR3 is CASSQEGQRLISYNEQFF. The DNA of the CDR3 is TGTGCCAGCAGCCAAGAAGGACAGCGCCTGATCTCCTACAATGAGCAGTTCTTC.

The gene calls are TRBV10-2 and TRBJ1-5; perhaps TRBD1 as D (5 bases). V lost 0 bases and J lost 5, with 11 bases in between. The CDR3 has 15 residues. Germline assignment: CDR1 WSHSY and CDR2 SAAADI. CDR3 residues: CASSESGGRHQPQHF. CDR3 sequence (DNA): TGCGCCAGCAGTGAGTCCGGGGGAAGGCATCAGCCCCAGCATTTT.

Here the CDR3 DNA reads TGCGCCAGCAGTCAATCGTCCCTAGCGGGAGGGCCTCACTACAATGAGCAGTTCTTC. This gives the protein CASSQSSLAGGPHYNEQFF. The chain recombines TRBV23-1 with TRBJ2-1, with TRBD2 identical over 12 bases. TRBV23-1 counts as an open reading frame of uncertain function. Trimming at V came to 0 bases and at J to 3 bases, leaving 9 bases not matched to a gene. This CDR3 is 19 amino acids long.

The rearrangement joins TRBV7-3 to TRBJ2-1; tentatively, D is TRBD1 or TRBD2 (5 bases each). Trimming took off 4 bases at V and 5 bases at J, with 9 bases between the two ends. Germline-derived CDR1 and CDR2 are SGHTA and FQGTGA. The length of the CDR3 is 13 residues. CDR3 sequence reads: CASSSGPHNEQFF. The CDR3 coding sequence is TGTGCCAGCAGCTCGGGACCACACAATGAGCAGTTCTTC.

The chain carries TRBV7-9 and TRBJ2-7; D not resolved. V was trimmed by 1 base and J by 7 bases, leaving 14 bases between them. CDR3 length equals 14 residues. CDR1 and CDR2 (germline): SEHNR, FQNEAQ (reference sequence). This chain's CDR3 is CASSLDGVGREQYF. The CDR3 DNA reads TGTGCCAGCAGCTTAGATGGGGTCGGGCGGGAGCAGTACTTC.

This clone was counted many times. The chain carries TRBV28 and TRBJ2-5; 9 bases map to TRBD1. There are 16 residues in the CDR3. The V gene end was trimmed by 5 bases and the J gene end by 1 base; junction bases not matched to a gene: 8. Germline values: CDR1 MDHEN, CDR2 SYDVKM. The CDR3 nucleotides are TGTGCCAGCAGTGCCGGGACAGGGTACTCCCAAGAGACCCAGTACTTC. Its translation is CASSAGTGYSQETQYF. The variable domain in full, with the rest retrieved from reference TRBV28 and TRBJ2-5, is DVKVTQSSRYLVKRTGEKVFLECVQDMDHENMFWYRQDPGLGLRLIYFSYDVKMKEKGDIPEGYSVSREKKERFSLILESASTNQTSMYLCASSAGTGYSQETQYFGPGTRLLVL.

This clone was detected only a few times. The V gene is TRBV5-1, the J gene TRBJ2-1, with 7 bases lining up with TRBD2. Trimming at V came to 0 bases and at J to 3 bases, leaving 0 bases not matched to a gene. The CDR3 consists of 14 residues. Germline loops: CDR1 SGHRS, CDR2 YFSETQ. CDR3 in DNA: TGCGCCAGCAGCTTGGGGGACTACTACAATGAGCAGTTCTTC. Translation: CASSLGDYYNEQFF.

The genes are TRBV5-1 and TRBJ2-7; D might be TRBD2 (5 bases). This CDR3 region has 12 residues. CDR1 SGHRS and CDR2 YFSETQ come from the germline V gene. Trimming cost V 4 bases and J 4 bases, with 9 bases left between them. The CDR3 protein is CASSGQRYEQYF. CDR3 nucleotide sequence: TGCGCCAGCAGCGGTCAGCGGTACGAGCAGTACTTC.

The chain uses TRBV29-1 and TRBJ1-2; 7 bases are shared with TRBD1. With 6 bases clipped from V and 10 bases from J, the junction kept 11 bases outside the gene matches. The CDR3 is 12 residues long. The germline V gene encodes CDR1 SQVTM and CDR2 ANQGSEA. The CDR3 bases are TGCAGCGTGAAACTACAGGGGACAGACTACACCTTC. Amino acids: CSVKLQGTDYTF.

A note on this clone: Germline is not matched at one junction end, which may reflect a read error. The chain joins TRBV7-7 to TRBJ1-1; D is uncertain. In germline, CDR1 is SSHAT, CDR2 FNYEAQ (reference sequence). The CDR3 is made up of 13 amino acids. The CDR3 here is CASSPGPGAEAFF. Here the CDR3 DNA reads TGTGCTAGCAGCCCCGGGCCCGGTGCTGAAGCTTTCTTT.

The chain couples TRBV29-1 to TRBJ2-1; TRBD2 matches at 10 bases. The CDR3 is 14 residues long. Germline V CDR1 and CDR2: SQVTM, ANQGSEA. V lost 3 bases and J lost 2; bases outside the gene matches: 1. DNA of the CDR3: TGCAGCGTTGAGGGACTAGCGACCTACAATGAGCAGTTCTTC. Translation: CSVEGLATYNEQFF.

The chain has TRBV7-2 and TRBJ2-2, with TRBD1 matching over 10 bases. CDR3 length equals 15 residues. The germline V gene has CDR1 SGHTA and CDR2 FQGNSA. The trim removed 5 bases at V and 6 bases at J, leaving 6 bases unmatched. CDR3 sequence: CASSPRTGGAGELFF. The CDR3 region has the DNA TGTGCCAGCAGCCCCAGGACAGGGGGAGCCGGGGAGCTGTTTTTT.

CDR3 in amino acids: CASSATADTQYF. The CDR3 region has the DNA TGTGCCAGCTCAGCGACGGCGGATACGCAGTATTTT. The chain links TRBV18 to TRBJ2-3; D remains ambiguous. The CDR3 has 12 residues. CDR1 and CDR2 (germline): KGHSH, LQKENI. Trimming stripped 5 bases from V and 6 bases from J, with 9 bases between.

This clone was recorded only once. The chain is built from TRBV2 and TRBJ1-5; 7 bases agree with TRBD1. Germline V lookup: CDR1 SNHLY, CDR2 FYNNEI. After removal of 6 bases from V and 4 bases from J, the junction contained 6 bases not matched to a gene. This CDR3 comprises 14 residues. DNA of the CDR3: TGTGCCAGCAGGGGTACAGGGGTTAATCAGCCCCAGCATTTT. Translated, it gives CASRGTGVNQPQHF.

The CDR3 DNA sequence: TGTGCCAGCAGCTTAGCGGCCTCTTTTTGGTCGGACTGGCAGTTCTTC. Translated, it gives CASSLAASFWSDWQFF. The genes are TRBV7-6 and TRBJ2-1; tentatively, D is TRBD2 (5 bases). With 0 bases removed from V and 12 bases from J, the gap between germline ends came to 21 bases. The germline V gene has CDR1 SGHVS and CDR2 FNYEAQ. This CDR3 comprises 16 residues.

The V call is TRBV5-1, the J call TRBJ2-7; possibly TRBD1 for D (6 bases). CDR3 length equals 14 residues. The germline V gene has CDR1 SGHRS and CDR2 YFSETQ. V was cut by 0 bases and J by 7 bases, with 14 bases left in between. The CDR3 nucleotides are TGCGCCAGCAGCTTGGCGACAGGTCAGCGGGAGCAGTACTTC. Translated, it gives CASSLATGQREQYF.

This rearrangement joins TRBV5-5 to TRBJ2-7; D is undetermined. The CDR3 loop spans 14 amino acids. Germline V gene sequence: CDR1 SGHKS, CDR2 YYEKEE (reference sequence). The ends were cut back, 5 bases at V and 3 bases at J, with 15 bases in the middle. The CDR3 nucleotides are TGTGCCAGCAGTTCGAAGACTTCACACTACGAGCAGTACTTC. Protein: CASSSKTSHYEQYF.

The J gene is TRBJ2-7, the V gene TRBV5-4; weak D call: TRBD1 (6 bases). From germline, CDR1 is SGHNT and CDR2 YYREEE (reference sequence). The CDR3 is made up of 13 amino acids. Trimming left V 3 bases short and J 2 bases short, with 9 bases between. CDR3 loop: CASSWGQTYEQYF. The CDR3 DNA is TGTGCCAGCAGCTGGGGACAAACCTACGAGCAGTACTTC.

V gene TRBV5-1 combines with J gene TRBJ2-1, with TRBD2 matching 10 bases. Unmatched junction bases numbered 4, after V lost 0 bases and J lost 4 bases. The CDR3 has 16 residues. Germline loops: CDR1 SGHRS, CDR2 YFSETQ. CDR3 protein: CASSLGVTSGYNEQFF. The CDR3 region has the DNA TGCGCCAGCAGCTTGGGGGTGACTAGCGGGTACAATGAGCAGTTCTTC.

J is TRBJ2-2 and V is TRBV5-5; no definite D call. Trimming cost V 4 bases and J 7 bases, with 8 bases left between them. Germline V gives CDR1 SGHKS, CDR2 YYEKEE (reference sequence). The length of the CDR3 is 12 residues. The chain's CDR3 is CASSPPHGELFF. The CDR3 DNA is TGTGCCAGCAGCCCCCCCCACGGGGAGCTGTTTTTT.

The CDR3 is CASRRGPNEKLFF. CDR3 sequence (DNA): TGTGCCAGCCGAAGGGGGCCTAATGAAAAACTGTTTTTT. This rearrangement joins TRBV6-5 to TRBJ1-4, with 7 bases fitting TRBD1. V was pared by 8 bases and J by 3 bases, with 3 bases of the junction left unmatched. The CDR3 is made up of 13 amino acids. Germline assignment: CDR1 MNHEY and CDR2 SVGAGI.

The J gene is TRBJ2-7, the V gene TRBV2; tentative D call: TRBD1 (5 bases). Trimming took off 3 bases at V and 2 bases at J, with 11 bases between the two ends. This CDR3 has 14 amino acids. Germline V gives CDR1 SNHLY, CDR2 FYNNEI. The CDR3 sequence: CASSDRADTYEQYF. Written as DNA, the CDR3 is TGTGCCAGCAGTGACCGGGCGGACACCTACGAGCAGTACTTC.

The chain combines TRBV4-1 with TRBJ2-3; no clear D. The CDR3 is made up of 15 amino acids. The germline CDR1 and CDR2 sequences are MGHRA and YSYEKL. V was pared by 1 base and J by 5 bases, with 13 bases between. CDR3 amino acids: CASSQGANPGDTQYF. DNA for the CDR3: TGCGCCAGCAGCCAAGGAGCAAACCCAGGAGATACGCAGTATTTT.

The count of this clone is one. The chain links TRBV6-1 to TRBJ2-7; unclear D gene. CDR3 size: 16 residues. Between the trimmed V and J ends, which lost 1 base and 7 bases, there was a span of 20 bases. The germline V gene has CDR1 MNHNS and CDR2 SASEGT. The CDR3 region is CASSEGATMVIREQYF. CDR3 nucleotides: TGTGCCAGCAGTGAAGGGGCAACCATGGTCATTAGGGAGCAGTACTTC.

J is TRBJ2-2 and V is TRBV27; 7 positions match TRBD1. The V gene's germline CDR1 is MNHEY and CDR2 SMNVEV (reference sequence). The CDR3 loop spans 15 amino acids. V was pared by 4 bases and J by 3 bases, with 5 bases of the junction left unmatched. In nucleotides, the CDR3 is TGTGCCAGCAGTTACAGGGGAGTGGACACCGGGGAGCTGTTTTTT. It encodes CASSYRGVDTGELFF.

The chain couples TRBV7-2 to TRBJ1-2; 11 bases are shared with TRBD1. V shed 5 bases and J 4 bases; nucleotides not matched to a gene: 18. The CDR3 loop spans 19 amino acids. Germline loops: CDR1 SGHTA, CDR2 FQGNSA. CDR3 in DNA: TGTGCCAGCAGCCACTATTCACACTCCGGGACAGGGGGAATCTATGGCTACACCTTC. Protein product: CASSHYSHSGTGGIYGYTF.

The count of this clone is one. The chain recombines TRBV6-5 with TRBJ1-1; 11 bases agree with TRBD1. V shed 4 bases and J 3 bases; nucleotides not matched to a gene: 7. The CDR3 length is 16 residues. Germline V CDR1 and CDR2: MNHEY, SVGAGI. The CDR3 reads CASSSPGQGADTEAFF. The CDR3 nucleotides are TGTGCCAGCAGTTCCCCCGGACAGGGGGCAGACACTGAAGCTTTCTTT.

The V gene is TRBV5-1, the J gene TRBJ1-1; D ambiguous. Trimming took 2 bases from V and 4 from J, leaving 12 bases between them. Germline-derived CDR1 and CDR2 are SGHRS and YFSETQ. This CDR3 contains 14 residues. The CDR3 coding sequence is TGCGCCAGCAGCTTCGGGTCAATGGGCACTGAAGCTTTCTTT. It codes for CASSFGSMGTEAFF. Variable domain in full (rest from reference TRBV5-1 and TRBJ1-1): KAGVTQTPRYLIKTRGQQVTLSCSPISGHRSVSWYQQTPGQGLQFLFEYFSETQRNKGNFPGRFSGRQFSNSRSEMNVSTLELGDSALYLCASSFGSMGTEAFFGQGTRLTVV.

The chain is built from TRBV7-9 and TRBJ2-3; TRBD2 matches 13 bases. Per germline, CDR1 SEHNR and CDR2 FQNEAQ (reference sequence). V shed 5 bases and J 3 bases; nucleotides not matched to a gene: 5. There are 16 residues in the CDR3. CDR3 amino acids: CASSKTSGRRTDTQYF. Here the CDR3 DNA reads TGTGCCAGCAGCAAGACTAGCGGGAGGAGGACAGATACGCAGTATTTT.

The CDR3 region is CASSLGGWNTEAFF. CDR3 bases: TGCGCCAGCAGCTTGGGGGGGTGGAACACTGAAGCTTTCTTT. The J gene is TRBJ1-1, the V gene TRBV5-1; maybe TRBD1 (5 bases). The germline gives CDR1 SGHRS, CDR2 YFSETQ. Trimming left V 0 bases short and J 1 base short, with 7 bases between. CDR3 length: 14 amino acids. The complete variable domain, with remaining parts taken from reference TRBV5-1 and TRBJ1-1, reads KAGVTQTPRYLIKTRGQQVTLSCSPISGHRSVSWYQQTPGQGLQFLFEYFSETQRNKGNFPGRFSGRQFSNSRSEMNVSTLELGDSALYLCASSLGGWNTEAFFGQGTRLTVV.

The rearrangement links TRBV30 to TRBJ2-5, with D possibly TRBD1 on 5 matching bases. In germline, CDR1 is GTSNPN, CDR2 SVGIG (reference sequence). V lost 0 bases and J 6 bases, leaving 14 bases between the germline ends. This CDR3 contains 14 residues. The CDR3 spells CAWSVAGNEKTQYF. The CDR3 DNA reads TGTGCCTGGAGTGTGGCAGGGAACGAAAAGACCCAGTACTTC.